A selection of T cell receptor beta chains follows, all from one sample in a study of blood T cell repertoires in COVID-19. Some clones are missing from TCRdb's copy, which holds only in-frame ones; the method was immunoSEQ multiplex PCR. Of around 76,000 clones detected, more than 70% appear once; the ten largest clones hold about 13%. Input material: peripheral blood. The receptors here all came from a middle-aged man with COVID-19, enrolled during active disease. Both conserved end residues are part of each CDR3. Each record gives: V gene, D gene, clone size, J gene, CDR3 protein, CDR3 DNA. D genes are given only for firm matches. Some rows have no size entry. The others give once, few or many, or a class for an expanded clone.

TRBV7-2	TRBD1	NA	TRBJ1-3	CASSPRTGSGNTIYF	TGTGCCAGCAGCCCCCGGACAGGGTCAGGAAACACCATATATTTT
TRBV6-5	NA	NA	TRBJ2-7	CASRRRTETYEQYF	TGTGCCAGCAGGCGTCGGACAGAGACCTACGAGCAGTACTTC
TRBV2	TRBD1	NA	TRBJ1-1	CASKEGALSPVGAFF	TGTGCCAGCAAAGAGGGGGCGCTGTCCCCTGTGGGAGCTTTCTTT
TRBV5-1	NA	NA	TRBJ2-3	CASTFVTVTDTQYF	TGCGCCAGCACCTTTGTCACAGTCACAGATACGCAGTATTTT
TRBV20-1	NA	NA	TRBJ2-5	CSRRGQETQYF	TGCAGCCGCCGGGGCCAAGAGACCCAGTACTTC
TRBV5-1	TRBD1	NA	TRBJ2-2	CASSVDRVDTGELFF	TGCGCCAGCAGCGTGGACAGGGTCGACACCGGGGAGCTGTTTTTT
TRBV6-5	TRBD2	NA	TRBJ2-7	CASSYTLAGAGAWYF	TGTGCCAGCAGTTACACACTAGCGGGAGCTGGGGCGTGGTACTTC
TRBV25-1	NA	once	TRBJ2-5	CASSEFRAGETQYF	TGTGCCAGCAGTGAATTCAGGGCGGGGGAGACCCAGTACTTC
TRBV28	NA	NA	TRBJ2-7	CASSLRADSSYEQYF	TGTGCCAGCAGTTTGAGGGCCGATAGCAGCTACGAGCAGTACTTC
TRBV12-3/TRBV12-4	NA	once	TRBJ2-7	CASSPDPTGEQYF	TGTGCCAGCAGCCCGGACCCGACGGGGGAGCAGTACTTC
TRBV5-4	NA	NA	TRBJ2-7	CASSLGGKGLYEQYF	TGTGCCAGCAGCTTGGGGGGTAAGGGGCTCTACGAGCAGTACTTC